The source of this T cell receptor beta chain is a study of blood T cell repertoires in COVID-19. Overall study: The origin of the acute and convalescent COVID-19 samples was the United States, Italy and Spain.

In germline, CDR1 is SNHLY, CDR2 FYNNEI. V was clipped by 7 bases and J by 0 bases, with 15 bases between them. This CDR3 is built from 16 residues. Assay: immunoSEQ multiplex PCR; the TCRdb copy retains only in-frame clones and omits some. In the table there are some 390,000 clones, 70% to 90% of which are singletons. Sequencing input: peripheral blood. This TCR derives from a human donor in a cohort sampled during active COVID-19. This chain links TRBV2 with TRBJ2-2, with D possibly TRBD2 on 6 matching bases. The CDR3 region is CASKERRGPNTGELFF. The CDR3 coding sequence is TGTGCCAGCAAGGAAAGGAGGGGCCCGAACACCGGGGAGCTGTTTTTT.